Reported below is one TCR beta chain. Antigen unknown. Sequencing targeted expressed TCRB transcripts, as all isolated RNA had been reverse transcribed. The table came from immunoSEQ multiplex PCR; TCRdb's copy has only in-frame clones and leaves some out. In the table there are more than 55,000 clones, 52% of which are singletons. The sample comes from a study of beta chain features in type 1 diabetes. General study findings and limits: VDJ junctions in type 1 diabetes patients carried more deletions and fewer insertions. TCRB CDR3s were moderately but significantly shorter in Type 1 diabetes patients in all four CD4+ subsets.

V shed 5 bases and J shed 8 bases, with 16 bases lying between them. CDR1 is MNHEY, CDR2 SVGAGI, per germline. This CDR3 region has 14 residues. The receptor was isolated from a woman in her thirties or forties with type 1 diabetes. The sample was Tregs from blood. The chain employs TRBV6-5 and TRBJ2-1; TRBD2 might be the D (6 bases). CDR3 sequence reads: CASSLWAREDEQFF. CDR3 DNA sequence: TGTGCCAGCAGTCTTTGGGCCAGGGAGGATGAGCAGTTCTTC.